The 10 T cell receptor beta chains given below trace back to one sample, sequenced in a study of HIV-infected patients and healthy controls. Roughly three months, about 14 weeks, into antiretroviral therapy, follow-up blood was collected. All unsorted peripheral T cells were captured because whole blood was used without fractionation. Alpha and beta constant-region primers primed reverse transcription of around 500 ng RNA. Each of the alpha and beta chains got its own library through chain-specific third strand synthesis with indices. Each CDR3 protein is one row after TCRdb ran MiXCR on the 5' RACE reads. The sample carries some 10,000 distinct CDR3 sequences, 5.5% to 7% recorded once. The sequences come from blood, collected during antiretroviral therapy. These receptors were taken from an adult with HIV infection. The donor label of this sample is uncertain.

Ten or more counts support this clonotype. This rearrangement joins TRBV5-6 to TRBJ2-7; 12 bases map to TRBD2. The CDR3 is made up of 15 amino acids. Germline trimming cut 4 bases from V and 5 bases from J; bases unmatched to any gene: 7. The germline V gene encodes CDR1 SGHDT and CDR2 YYEEEE. The CDR3 is CASSPGLAGTHEQYF. In DNA form, the CDR3 reads TGTGCCAGCAGCCCAGGACTAGCGGGAACCCACGAGCAGTACTTC.

This clonotype was counted ten times or more. V gene TRBV4-3 combines with J gene TRBJ1-1; a possible D gene is TRBD1 (5 bases). CDR1 is LGHNA and CDR2 is YSLEER in the germline V gene. The CDR3 has 15 residues. V lost 0 bases, J lost 5 bases, and 13 bases lay in between. CDR3 in DNA: TGCGCCAGCAGCCAAGATCGGTTTGGGGCAACTGAAGCTTTCTTT. It encodes CASSQDRFGATEAFF.

Comments on this clonotype: A much bigger clone sits one base away, suggesting this may be a read error. The V gene is TRBV9, the J gene TRBJ1-1; D is unclear. The CDR3 is 13 residues long. From germline, CDR1 is SGDLS and CDR2 YYNGEE. CDR3 protein: CSSSRLRDTEAFF. The CDR3, as DNA: TGTTCCAGCAGCAGGCTAAGAGACACTGAAGCTTTCTTT.

This clonotype counts as medium-sized. The chain employs TRBV20-1 and TRBJ1-1, with D unresolved. The CDR3 consists of 14 residues. V gave up 2 bases and J gave up 3 bases, with 13 bases separating them. The germline gives CDR1 DFQATT, CDR2 SNEGSKA (reference sequence). The CDR3 DNA is TGCAGTGCTAGATGGTCGGACCGACACACTGAAGCTTTCTTT. Encoded protein: CSARWSDRHTEAFF.

The rearrangement uses TRBV12-3 or TRBV12-4 and TRBJ1-2, with D tentatively TRBD1 (6 bases). The V and J ends lost 10 bases and 4 bases respectively, with 19 bases between them. CDR3 size: 14 residues. The CDR3, as DNA: TGTGCCATCCCGGGGGGCAGGGGAATCTATGGCTACACCTTC. It yields the protein CAIPGGRGIYGYTF.

Judged by abundance, this clonotype is medium-sized. The genes are TRBV7-2 and TRBJ2-3, with 9 bases aligning to TRBD1. The CDR3 runs to 15 residues. V lost 5 bases, J lost 3 bases, and 6 bases stayed unmatched. The germline CDR1 and CDR2 sequences are SGHTA and FQGNSA. The CDR3 bases are TGTGCCAGCAGCCAACCGGGACAGGGAACAGATACGCAGTATTTT. Its protein product is CASSQPGQGTDTQYF.

This clonotype was seen repeatedly, ten times or more. This rearrangement joins TRBV4-2 to TRBJ2-1; 11 bases match TRBD2. V lost 1 base to trimming and J lost 7 bases; unmatched junction nucleotides: 6. Germline CDR1 and CDR2: LGHNA and YNFKEQ. The CDR3 totals 16 residues. CDR3: CASSQGRLAGGNEQFF. CDR3 coding DNA: TGTGCCAGCAGCCAAGGACGGCTAGCGGGGGGAAATGAGCAGTTCTTC.

This clonotype was recorded at least ten times. The gene calls are TRBV20-1 and TRBJ2-1; no clear D. Per the germline V gene, CDR1 is DFQATT and CDR2 is SNEGSKA (reference sequence). This CDR3 spans 12 amino acids. V was shortened by 6 bases and J by 4 bases, with 10 bases between the two germline ends. The CDR3 loop is CSADSSYNEQFF. DNA for the CDR3: TGCAGTGCAGACTCCTCGTACAATGAGCAGTTCTTC.

In its sample, this clonotype was seen many times. The chain uses TRBV14 and TRBJ2-3; 7 bases agree with TRBD1. CDR3 length equals 17 residues. Germline V gives CDR1 SGHDN, CDR2 FVKESK. V was clipped by 4 bases and J by 7 bases; unmatched bases: 17. In nucleotides, the CDR3 is TGTGCCAGCAGCCGAGGGCTGGCAAGGACAGGATCCTATACGCAGTATTTT. Its translation is CASSRGLARTGSYTQYF.

This sequence joins TRBV7-6 and TRBJ2-5; D unresolved. The CDR3 totals 15 residues. The germline V gene encodes CDR1 SGHVS and CDR2 FNYEAQ. The V end was cut by 1 base, the J end by 7 bases, with 16 bases between. As DNA, the CDR3 is TGTGCCAGCAGCTTAGTACCGGGCTCCTGGGGGACCCAGTACTTC. Amino acids: CASSLVPGSWGTQYF.